These T cell receptor beta chains were read from a single sample in a study of T cell responses to AZD1222 COVID-19 vaccine. Only in-frame clones appear in the TCRdb table, and some are missing; sequencing was by immunoSEQ multiplex PCR. The table shows about 170,000 clones, with roughly 92% occurring only once. The specimen was peripheral blood, collected on day 0 of AZD1222 vaccination. These receptors originate from an adult in good health. Both conserved end residues are part of each CDR3. The order of the fields is J gene, V gene, clone size, D gene, CDR3 protein, CDR3 DNA. The D gene is left open where the match is weak. Clone size is stated in some rows and not others, as once, few, many or a class when expanded.

J gene: TRBJ2-5
V gene: TRBV28
clone size: -
D gene: TRBD1
CDR3 protein: CASSLFPGQGSPETQYF
CDR3 DNA: TGTGCCAGCAGTTTATTCCCCGGACAGGGTAGTCCAGAGACCCAGTACTTC

J gene: TRBJ1-6
V gene: TRBV7-9
clone size: -
D gene: -
CDR3 protein: CASSKTGGTVVSYNSPLHF
CDR3 DNA: TGTGCCAGCAGCAAAACTGGGGGAACTGTAGTCTCCTATAATTCACCCCTCCACTTT

J gene: TRBJ2-3
V gene: TRBV6-4
clone size: -
D gene: -
CDR3 protein: CASSYSGGSTDTQYF
CDR3 DNA: TGTGCCAGCAGTTACAGTGGGGGTAGCACAGATACGCAGTATTTT

J gene: TRBJ1-5
V gene: TRBV4-2
clone size: -
D gene: -
CDR3 protein: CASSQSNQPQHF
CDR3 DNA: TGTGCCAGCAGCCAAAGTAATCAGCCCCAGCATTTT

J gene: TRBJ1-2
V gene: TRBV9
clone size: -
D gene: -
CDR3 protein: CASSFGGANYGYTF
CDR3 DNA: TGTGCCAGCAGCTTTGGGGGGGCCAACTATGGCTACACCTTC

J gene: TRBJ2-3
V gene: TRBV6-5
clone size: -
D gene: TRBD2
CDR3 protein: CASDRRTSGTDTQYF
CDR3 DNA: TGTGCCAGCGATCGGAGGACTAGCGGCACAGATACGCAGTATTTT

J gene: TRBJ2-7
V gene: TRBV27
clone size: -
D gene: TRBD2
CDR3 protein: CASSPAGGLYEQYF
CDR3 DNA: TGTGCCAGCAGCCCAGCGGGGGGACTCTACGAGCAGTACTTC

J gene: TRBJ2-3
V gene: TRBV7-2
clone size: -
D gene: -
CDR3 protein: CASSLPPNYTQYF
CDR3 DNA: TGTGCCAGCAGCTTACCCCCCAACTATACGCAGTATTTT

J gene: TRBJ2-7
V gene: TRBV5-1
clone size: few
D gene: -
CDR3 protein: CASSLVQGFEQYF
CDR3 DNA: TGCGCCAGCAGCTTGGTCCAGGGGTTCGAGCAGTACTTC

J gene: TRBJ1-1
V gene: TRBV6-5
clone size: -
D gene: -
CDR3 protein: CASTRGRNTEAFF
CDR3 DNA: TGTGCCAGCACCCGGGGGAGGAACACTGAAGCTTTCTTT

J gene: TRBJ2-5
V gene: TRBV7-9
clone size: -
D gene: TRBD2
CDR3 protein: CASSLAFGTSGRGQETQYF
CDR3 DNA: TGTGCCAGCAGCTTAGCCTTTGGGACTAGCGGGAGGGGGCAAGAGACCCAGTACTTC

J gene: TRBJ1-2
V gene: TRBV18
clone size: -
D gene: -
CDR3 protein: CASSPRGDTNYGYTF
CDR3 DNA: TGTGCCAGCTCACCACGGGGCGACACTAACTATGGCTACACCTTC

J gene: TRBJ2-5
V gene: TRBV18
clone size: -
D gene: -
CDR3 protein: CASSPSQGETQYF
CDR3 DNA: TGTGCCAGCTCACCGAGCCAGGGAGAGACCCAGTACTTC

J gene: TRBJ2-7
V gene: TRBV7-3
clone size: -
D gene: TRBD1
CDR3 protein: CASSFDRGYEQYF
CDR3 DNA: TGTGCCAGCAGCTTTGACAGGGGCTACGAGCAGTACTTC

J gene: TRBJ2-7
V gene: TRBV7-9
clone size: -
D gene: TRBD2
CDR3 protein: CASSPASGSAYEQYF
CDR3 DNA: TGTGCCAGCAGTCCTGCTAGCGGGAGTGCCTACGAGCAGTACTTC

J gene: TRBJ2-2
V gene: TRBV11-3
clone size: -
D gene: TRBD2
CDR3 protein: CASSLGLAGVAGELFF
CDR3 DNA: TGTGCCAGCAGCTTAGGCCTAGCGGGAGTAGCCGGGGAGCTGTTTTTT

J gene: TRBJ2-1
V gene: TRBV11-3
clone size: -
D gene: TRBD1
CDR3 protein: CASSLDRSTGVQFF
CDR3 DNA: TGTGCCAGCAGCTTAGACCGTAGTACAGGGGTCCAGTTCTTC

J gene: TRBJ1-1
V gene: TRBV7-2
clone size: few
D gene: -
CDR3 protein: CASSLQGNTEAFF
CDR3 DNA: TGTGCCAGCAGCTTACAGGGGAACACTGAAGCTTTCTTT

J gene: TRBJ2-2
V gene: TRBV5-5
clone size: -
D gene: -
CDR3 protein: CASSLEGPSGGELFF
CDR3 DNA: TGTGCCAGCAGCTTGGAAGGACCATCGGGCGGGGAGCTGTTTTTT

J gene: TRBJ1-2
V gene: TRBV6-5
clone size: -
D gene: -
CDR3 protein: CASSYSRGVDGYTF
CDR3 DNA: TGTGCCAGCAGTTACTCCAGAGGGGTGGATGGCTACACCTTC

J gene: TRBJ2-7
V gene: TRBV9
clone size: few
D gene: TRBD2
CDR3 protein: CASSVGPSGSYEQYF
CDR3 DNA: TGTGCCAGCAGCGTAGGTCCTAGCGGCTCCTACGAGCAGTACTTC

J gene: TRBJ1-5
V gene: TRBV19
clone size: -
D gene: -
CDR3 protein: CASSMRGLRDQPQHF
CDR3 DNA: TGTGCCAGTAGTATGAGGGGACTTCGGGATCAGCCCCAGCATTTT